This T cell receptor (beta chain) is drawn from a study of shared T cell receptors in the human thymus. Germline CDR1 and CDR2: MDHEN and SYDVKM. CDR3 size: 15 residues. V lost 3 bases to trimming and J lost 6 bases, with 15 bases between them. The repertoire was sequenced with immunoSEQ multiplex PCR; TCRdb's copy has only in-frame clones and lacks some. The data contain about 660,000 clones, over 75% of them singletons. These data were likewise used in another study, on human thymus T cells. That report adds: Congenital heart defects were the reason for the corrective surgery that the donors, healthy Finnish infants, were having. There appeared to be biased usage of V and J genes in thymic and blood repertoires.

The V gene is TRBV28, the J gene TRBJ1-3; TRBD1 might be the D (6 bases). Sequences were obtained from thymocytes. The receptor comes from a boy less than two years old with a congenital heart defect. CDR3 coding DNA: TGTGCCAGCAGTTTGGTGACCGGGGGGGCAAACACCATATATTTT. It yields the protein CASSLVTGGANTIYF.